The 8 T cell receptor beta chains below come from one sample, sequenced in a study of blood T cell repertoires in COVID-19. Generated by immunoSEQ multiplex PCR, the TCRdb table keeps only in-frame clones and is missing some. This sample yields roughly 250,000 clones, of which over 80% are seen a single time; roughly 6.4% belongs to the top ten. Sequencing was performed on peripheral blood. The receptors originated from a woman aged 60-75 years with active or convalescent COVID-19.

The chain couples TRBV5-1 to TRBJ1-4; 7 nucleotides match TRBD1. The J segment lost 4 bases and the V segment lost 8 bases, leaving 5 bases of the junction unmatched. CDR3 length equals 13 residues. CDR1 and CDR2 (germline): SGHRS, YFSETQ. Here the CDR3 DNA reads TGCGCCAGTGCCAGGGGGGATAATGAAAAACTGTTTTTT. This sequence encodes CASARGDNEKLFF.

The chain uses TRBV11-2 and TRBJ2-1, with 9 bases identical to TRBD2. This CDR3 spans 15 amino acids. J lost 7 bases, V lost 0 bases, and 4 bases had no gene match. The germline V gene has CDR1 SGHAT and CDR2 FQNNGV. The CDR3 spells CASSLDRLAGNEQFF. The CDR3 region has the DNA TGTGCCAGCAGCTTAGATAGGCTAGCGGGGAATGAGCAGTTCTTC.

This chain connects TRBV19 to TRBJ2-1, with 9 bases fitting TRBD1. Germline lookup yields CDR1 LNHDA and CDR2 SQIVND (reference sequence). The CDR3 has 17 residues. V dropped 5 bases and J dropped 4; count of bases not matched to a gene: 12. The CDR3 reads CASSVGNWDRVYNEQFF. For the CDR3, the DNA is TGTGCCAGTAGTGTCGGGAACTGGGACAGGGTTTACAATGAGCAGTTCTTC.

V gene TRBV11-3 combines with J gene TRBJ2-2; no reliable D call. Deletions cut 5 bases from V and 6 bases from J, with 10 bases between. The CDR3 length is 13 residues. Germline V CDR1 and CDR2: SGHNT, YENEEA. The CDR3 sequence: CASSVLAAGELFF. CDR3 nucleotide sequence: TGTGCCAGCAGCGTCTTAGCAGCCGGGGAGCTGTTTTTT.

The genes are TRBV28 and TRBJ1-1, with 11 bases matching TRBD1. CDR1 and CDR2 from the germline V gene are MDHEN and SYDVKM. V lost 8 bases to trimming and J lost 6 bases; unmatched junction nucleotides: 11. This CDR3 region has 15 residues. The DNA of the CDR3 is TGTGCCAGCCCGGGACAGGGGGTAAATTTGTCTGAAGCTTTCTTT. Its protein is CASPGQGVNLSEAFF.

CDR3 nucleotide sequence: TGTGCCAGCAGCCAAGAAGTTGGGGGCGGTGAAAAACTGTTTTTT. Its protein is CASSQEVGGGEKLFF. This sequence joins TRBV4-2 and TRBJ1-4, with D possibly being TRBD1 (6 bases). CDR1 LGHNA and CDR2 YNFKEQ come from the germline V gene. The germline V and J ends were trimmed by 0 bases and 7 bases, with 12 bases remaining between them. The CDR3 sequence is 15 residues long.

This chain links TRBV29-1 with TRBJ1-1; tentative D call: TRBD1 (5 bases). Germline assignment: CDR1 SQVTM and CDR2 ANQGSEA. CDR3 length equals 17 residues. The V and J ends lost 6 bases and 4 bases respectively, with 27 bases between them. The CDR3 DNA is TGCAGCGTCCCCGGGGCGGGGGGACTCTCTCCGGGCACTGAAGCTTTCTTT. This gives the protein CSVPGAGGLSPGTEAFF.

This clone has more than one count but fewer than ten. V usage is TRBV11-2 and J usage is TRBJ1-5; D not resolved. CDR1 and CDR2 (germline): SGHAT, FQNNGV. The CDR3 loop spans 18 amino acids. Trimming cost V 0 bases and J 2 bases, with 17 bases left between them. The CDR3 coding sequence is TGTGCCAGCAGCTTAGATAGCGGGGTCTCCCAAGGCAATCAGCCCCAGCATTTT. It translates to CASSLDSGVSQGNQPQHF.